One sample yielded the 18 T cell receptor beta chains listed below, sequenced in a study of blood T cell repertoires in COVID-19. TCRdb's table, derived via immunoSEQ multiplex PCR, lists solely in-frame clones and lacks some. The table lists roughly 380,000 clones, 87% of them singletons. The sample consisted of PBMCs or T cells enriched from blood (not recorded which). The receptors were sampled from a woman between 25 and 40 years old who had recovered from COVID-19.

The chain joins TRBV10-3 to TRBJ2-1; D not resolved. From germline, CDR1 is ENHRY and CDR2 SYGVKD. Trimming cost V 10 bases and J 0 bases, with 13 bases left between them. CDR3 length: 14 residues. The CDR3 reads CATLDSSSYNEQFF. As DNA, the CDR3 is TGTGCCACCCTCGACTCGAGCTCCTACAATGAGCAGTTCTTC.

The chain recombines TRBV7-8 with TRBJ1-1; no reliable D call. Trimming pared 1 base from V and 7 bases from J, leaving 16 bases between. This CDR3 comprises 15 residues. Per germline, CDR1 SGHVS and CDR2 FQNEAQ. The CDR3 loop reads CASSLERASQGEAFF. CDR3 bases: TGTGCCAGCAGCTTAGAGAGGGCCTCGCAAGGTGAAGCTTTCTTT.

The rearrangement joins TRBV7-9 to TRBJ2-7; D not resolved. Germline assignment: CDR1 SEHNR and CDR2 FQNEAQ (reference sequence). The CDR3 loop spans 14 amino acids. V was trimmed by 3 bases and J by 0 bases, leaving 9 bases between them. The CDR3 is CASSFYSPSYEQYF. Written as DNA, the CDR3 is TGTGCCAGCAGCTTTTACAGTCCCTCCTACGAGCAGTACTTC.

The J gene is TRBJ2-2, the V gene TRBV3-1 (or the pseudogene TRBV3-2); possible D gene TRBD1, 5 bases. Trimming removed 8 bases from V and 1 base from J, with 8 bases in between. The CDR3 loop spans 13 amino acids. Germline CDR1 and CDR2: LGHDT and YNNKEL (reference sequence). CDR3 in DNA: TGTGCCAGCCAGGGCAGGAACACCGGGGAGCTGTTTTTT. This sequence encodes CASQGRNTGELFF.

The chain uses TRBV28 and TRBJ1-5; TRBD1 matches 9 bases. This CDR3 has 15 residues. CDR1 and CDR2 (germline): MDHEN, SYDVKM. J was trimmed by 6 bases and V by 3 bases; bases with no gene match: 6. CDR3: CASSLPQGASQPQHF. Here the CDR3 DNA reads TGTGCCAGCAGTTTGCCACAGGGGGCGAGTCAGCCCCAGCATTTT.

This rearrangement joins TRBV3-1 (or the pseudogene TRBV3-2) to TRBJ1-1, with D unclear. V lost 0 bases, J lost 7 bases, and 9 bases lay in between. The CDR3 covers 13 residues. Germline values: CDR1 LGHDT, CDR2 YNNKEL (reference sequence). Here the CDR3 reads CASSQDIGNEAFF. The DNA of the CDR3 is TGTGCCAGCAGCCAAGATATCGGGAATGAAGCTTTCTTT.

V is TRBV5-1 and J is TRBJ2-1; 12 positions match TRBD2. After removal of 4 bases from V and 12 bases from J, the junction contained 11 bases not matched to a gene. The CDR3 has 15 amino acids. Germline V CDR1 and CDR2: SGHRS, YFSETQ. This chain's CDR3 is CASSVEWTSGKGQFF. DNA for the CDR3: TGCGCCAGCAGCGTGGAATGGACTAGCGGGAAGGGGCAGTTCTTC.

The chain joins TRBV6-6 to TRBJ2-6, with TRBD1 identical over 8 bases. V lost 10 bases to trimming and J lost 0 bases; unmatched junction nucleotides: 8. The CDR3 runs to 16 residues. Germline-derived CDR1 and CDR2 are MNHNY and SVGAGI (reference sequence). The CDR3 loop is CATLRDRYSGANVLTF. The CDR3 DNA sequence: TGTGCCACCCTCCGGGACAGGTACTCTGGGGCCAACGTCCTGACTTTC.

The J gene is TRBJ1-1, the V gene TRBV5-1; D is ambiguous. Germline V lookup: CDR1 SGHRS, CDR2 YFSETQ. The V and J ends lost 3 bases and 4 bases respectively, with 10 bases between them. CDR3 length: 13 residues. CDR3 residues: CASSYLEGTEAFF. The CDR3 DNA follows: TGCGCCAGCAGCTATCTTGAGGGCACTGAAGCTTTCTTT.

The chain joins TRBV27 to TRBJ1-1; TRBD1 agrees at 10 bases. Trimming at V came to 6 bases and at J to 8 bases, leaving 9 bases not matched to a gene. This CDR3 is 14 amino acids long. The germline gives CDR1 MNHEY, CDR2 SMNVEV (reference sequence). The chain's CDR3 is CASSRQGAPQEAFF. The CDR3 nucleotides read TGTGCCAGCAGCCGACAGGGGGCTCCTCAGGAAGCTTTCTTT.

The rearrangement links TRBV6-1 to TRBJ1-1; D might be TRBD1 (5 bases). Germline CDR1 and CDR2: MNHNS and SASEGT. The CDR3 is made up of 15 amino acids. Trimming cost V 4 bases and J 2 bases, with 14 bases left between them. This CDR3 is CASSVGRVVNTEAFF. As DNA, the CDR3 is TGTGCCAGCAGTGTAGGCAGGGTCGTTAACACTGAAGCTTTCTTT.

The V gene is TRBV28, the J gene TRBJ1-4; no reliable D call. The CDR3 has 15 residues. Germline lookup yields CDR1 MDHEN and CDR2 SYDVKM. Deletions cut 9 bases from V and 4 bases from J, with 18 bases between. Here the CDR3 DNA reads TGTGCCAGTAGTACTATCGCTGTTTATAATGAAAAACTGTTTTTT. Translating it yields CASSTIAVYNEKLFF.

The rearrangement uses TRBV6-1 and TRBJ1-2; perhaps TRBD1 as D (6 bases). CDR3 length: 14 amino acids. Trimming removed 0 bases from V and 5 bases from J, with 10 bases in between. Per germline, CDR1 MNHNS and CDR2 SASEGT. The CDR3 DNA reads as TGTGCCAGCAGTGAAGCGCAAAGGGGGTATGGCTACACCTTC. The encoded protein is CASSEAQRGYGYTF.

As DNA, the CDR3 is TGTGCCAGTAGTATTTCGGACACCAACACTGAAGCTTTCTTT. Residues: CASSISDTNTEAFF. V usage is TRBV19 and J usage is TRBJ1-1; D is perhaps TRBD1 (5 bases). The germline V gene has CDR1 LNHDA and CDR2 SQIVND (reference sequence). This CDR3 region has 14 residues. V was cut by 3 bases and J by 2 bases, with 10 bases left in between.

V is TRBV9 and J is TRBJ2-7; D possibly corresponds to TRBD2 (6 bases). Germline CDR1 is SGDLS and CDR2 is YYNGEE. This CDR3 is built from 15 residues. V shed 6 bases and J shed 5 bases, with 21 bases lying between them. The CDR3 here is CASIPLSGEPNEQYF. CDR3 sequence (DNA): TGTGCCAGCATCCCACTCTCGGGAGAACCCAACGAGCAGTACTTC.

This chain links TRBV29-1 with TRBJ2-7, with TRBD2 matching over 7 bases. In germline, CDR1 is SQVTM, CDR2 ANQGSEA. V lost 5 bases to trimming and J lost 0 bases; unmatched junction nucleotides: 4. CDR3 length: 13 residues. Here the CDR3 DNA reads TGCAGCGTTAAGCGGGGTAGCTCCTACGAGCAGTACTTC. Protein sequence: CSVKRGSSYEQYF.

The V gene is TRBV5-1, the J gene TRBJ1-2; 7 bases agree with TRBD1. The CDR3 sequence is 15 residues long. CDR1 and CDR2 (germline): SGHRS, YFSETQ. With V trimmed by 0 bases and J by 7 bases, 9 bases remained unmatched. The DNA of the CDR3 is TGCGCCAGCAGCTTGGGAGGACAGGCGGCGGGTGGCTACACCTTC. It specifies CASSLGGQAAGGYTF.

The CDR3 region is CASTQGQGSPRQPQHF. The DNA for the CDR3 is TGTGCCAGCACCCAAGGACAGGGTTCCCCCAGACAGCCCCAGCATTTT. J is TRBJ1-5 and V is TRBV2; 8 bases are a match to TRBD1. The CDR3 runs to 16 residues. The germline V gene encodes CDR1 SNHLY and CDR2 FYNNEI. V lost 7 bases, J lost 7 bases, and 15 bases stayed unmatched.